This T cell receptor (beta chain) comes out of a study of response to subunit inactivated influenza vaccine (dated by TCRdb to the late 2010s). About the full investigation: Deep quantitative T cell receptor repertoire profiling was used in the study to track responses to a trivalent subunit inactivated influenza vaccine.

V drops 6 bases and J drops 0 bases, leaving 15 bases in between. The CDR3 contains 15 residues, cysteine and phenylalanine counted. The DNA shown is the 45-base CDR3, in frame from base 1. Looking up the germline V gene yields CDR1 ENHRY and CDR2 SYGVKD. The library came from RT-PCR. The listed sequencing device is Illumina HiSeq 2500. TCRdb applied fastp at Q25 and MiXCR to the public reads, then kept only in-frame beta chains. Each CDR3 protein appears once, grouped with its most common genes and DNA. This sample lists hundreds of thousands of distinct CDR3 sequences; 10% to 11% were detected once. Of the sample, over 9.5% is held by the ten largest clones. This clonotype was found many times. No antigen is known for it. The record has no base qualities; no much larger clone is one base away. Overall study results and their limits: The authors proposed that each seasonal influenza vaccination may bring in only a limited number of new T cells.

Reading the label with the study, this specimen's time point is: more than 40 days after influenza vaccine administration. This sequence uses TRBV10-3 and TRBJ2-7; TRBD1 is possibly the D segment (5 matching bases). Sequencing used PBMCs from blood, obtained roughly 48 days after vaccination. The clonotype was recovered from a man aged 50-60 years who received an inactivated influenza vaccine. Donor details come from another sample of the same person, matched by shared clones. The CDR3 reads CAIRNRQTSSYEQYF. The DNA sequence reads TGTGCCATCAGGAACCGACAGACGAGCTCCTACGAGCAGTACTTC.